A few counts support the clone carrying this T cell receptor (beta chain). Its antigen is currently unknown. This sample stems from a study of cytomegalovirus exposure and HLA in healthy donors. 13 Jbeta primers and 60 Vbeta primers were used for the PCR. Measured with immunoSEQ multiplex PCR; TCRdb has only the in-frame clones, and not every one. The sample has approximately 100,000 clones, about three quarters seen once. The study's findings and limits: Follow-up analysis later connected one missense variant in DCLRE1C with trimming of TCR beta V- and J-genes.

The germline V gene has CDR1 SGHKS and CDR2 YYEKEE (reference sequence). The CDR3 is 14 residues long. The ends were cut back, 4 bases at V and 7 bases at J, with 15 bases in the middle. The chain couples TRBV5-5 to TRBJ1-5, with D possibly being TRBD1 (6 bases). This receptor was taken from a female donor in good health and CMV-seropositive. The sequencing sample was made of PBMCs. The CDR3: CASSPTGHGQPQHF. The CDR3 DNA follows: TGTGCCAGCAGCCCGACAGGACATGGCCAGCCCCAGCATTTT. The full variable domain, rest sourced from reference TRBV5-5 and TRBJ1-5, is DAGVTQSPTHLIKTRGQQVTLRCSPISGHKSVSWYQQVLGQGPQFIFQYYEKEERGRGNFPDRFSARQFPNYSSELNVNALLLGDSALYLCASSPTGHGQPQHFGDGTRLSIL.